This TCR beta chain was documented in a study of shared clonotypes between healthy human individuals. The ends lost 3 bases at V and 5 bases at J; junction bases unmatched: 8. Per germline, CDR1 SGDLS and CDR2 YYNGEE. The CDR3 spans 17 residues. Sequenced by immunoSEQ multiplex PCR; TCRdb stores in-frame clones only, minus some. The table has about 2 million clones, 90% to 95% seen once; the top ten hold 0.1% to 0.15%. This TCR derives from a man aged 18 to 29 in good health. The rearrangement uses TRBV9 and TRBJ2-3; 14 bases are a match to TRBD2. Sequenced input: naive CD4+ T cells sorted from blood. As for subset: CD45RA+ positively selected. CDR3 nucleotides: TGTGCCAGCAGCGGCGGGACTAGCGGGAGTAGGTTAGATACGCAGTATTTT. It translates to CASSGGTSGSRLDTQYF.